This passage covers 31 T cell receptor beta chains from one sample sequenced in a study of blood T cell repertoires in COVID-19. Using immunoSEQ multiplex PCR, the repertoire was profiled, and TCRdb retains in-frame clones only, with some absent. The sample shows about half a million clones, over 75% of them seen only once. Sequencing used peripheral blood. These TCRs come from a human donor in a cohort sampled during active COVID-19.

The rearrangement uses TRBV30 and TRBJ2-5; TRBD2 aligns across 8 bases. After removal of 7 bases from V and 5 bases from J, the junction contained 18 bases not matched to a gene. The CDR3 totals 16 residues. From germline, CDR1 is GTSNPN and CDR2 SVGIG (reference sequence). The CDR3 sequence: CAFPGGAGALRETQYF. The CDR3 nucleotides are TGTGCCTTTCCGGGGGGGGCGGGAGCCCTAAGGGAGACCCAGTACTTC.

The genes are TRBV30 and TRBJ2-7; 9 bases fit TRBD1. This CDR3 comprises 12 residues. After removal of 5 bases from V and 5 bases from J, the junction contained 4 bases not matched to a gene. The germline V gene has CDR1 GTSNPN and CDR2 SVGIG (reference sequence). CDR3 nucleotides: TGTGCCTGGGAACAGGGGGCCGACGAGCAGTACTTC. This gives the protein CAWEQGADEQYF.

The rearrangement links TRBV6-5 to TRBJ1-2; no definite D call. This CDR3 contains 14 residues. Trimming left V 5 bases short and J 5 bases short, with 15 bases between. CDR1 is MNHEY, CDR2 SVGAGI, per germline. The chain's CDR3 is CASSLGLGPYGYTF. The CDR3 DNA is TGTGCCAGCAGTCTGGGTCTAGGCCCTTATGGCTACACCTTC.

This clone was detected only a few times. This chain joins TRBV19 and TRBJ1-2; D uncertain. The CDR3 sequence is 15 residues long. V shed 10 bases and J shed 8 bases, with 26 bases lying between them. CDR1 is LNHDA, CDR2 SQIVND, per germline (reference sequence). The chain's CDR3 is CATTPAREPIWGYTF. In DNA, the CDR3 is TGTGCCACTACCCCAGCACGGGAACCCATATGGGGCTACACCTTC. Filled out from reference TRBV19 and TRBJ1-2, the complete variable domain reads DGGITQSPKYLFRKEGQNVTLSCEQNLNHDAMYWYRQDPGQGLRLIYYSQIVNDFQKGDIAEGYSVSREKKESFPLTVTSAQKNPTAFYLCATTPAREPIWGYTFGSGTRLTVV.

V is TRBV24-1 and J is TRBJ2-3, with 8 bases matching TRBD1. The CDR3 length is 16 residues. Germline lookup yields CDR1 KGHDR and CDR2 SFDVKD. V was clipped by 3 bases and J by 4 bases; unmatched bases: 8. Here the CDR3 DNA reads TGTGCCACCAGTGATCCCCACAGGGGGGAGGCAGATACGCAGTATTTT. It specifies CATSDPHRGEADTQYF.

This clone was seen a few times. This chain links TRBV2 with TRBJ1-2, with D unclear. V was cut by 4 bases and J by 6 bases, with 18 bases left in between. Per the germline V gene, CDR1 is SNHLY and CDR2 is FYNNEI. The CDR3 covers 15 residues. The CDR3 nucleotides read TGTGCCAGCAGTGGCCCACGGACTGCCGGGGATGGCTACACCTTC. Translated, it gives CASSGPRTAGDGYTF. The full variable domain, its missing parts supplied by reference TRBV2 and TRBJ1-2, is EPEVTQTPSHQVTQMGQEVILRCVPISNHLYFYWYRQILGQKVEFLVSFYNNEISEKSEIFDDQFSVERPDGSNFTLKIRSTKLEDSAMYFCASSGPRTAGDGYTFGSGTRLTVV.

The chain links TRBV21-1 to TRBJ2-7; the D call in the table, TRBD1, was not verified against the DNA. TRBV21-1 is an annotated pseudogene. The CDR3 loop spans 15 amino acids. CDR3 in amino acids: CASSFWTGGAAEQYF. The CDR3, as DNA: TGTGCCAGCAGCTTCTGGACAGGCGGAGCTGCCGAGCAGTACTTC.

In DNA, the CDR3 is TGTGCCAGCAGTTTAAGGAGGGGGAACACTGAAGCTTTCTTT. Its translation: CASSLRRGNTEAFF. The V gene is TRBV28, the J gene TRBJ1-1; a weak D match, TRBD1 (5 bases). Trimming shortened V by 2 bases and J by 1 base, and 8 bases separated the two germline ends. Germline CDR1 and CDR2: MDHEN and SYDVKM. This CDR3 contains 14 residues. Supplemented by reference TRBV28 and TRBJ1-1, the full variable domain reads DVKVTQSSRYLVKRTGEKVFLECVQDMDHENMFWYRQDPGLGLRLIYFSYDVKMKEKGDIPEGYSVSREKKERFSLILESASTNQTSMYLCASSLRRGNTEAFFGQGTRLTVV.

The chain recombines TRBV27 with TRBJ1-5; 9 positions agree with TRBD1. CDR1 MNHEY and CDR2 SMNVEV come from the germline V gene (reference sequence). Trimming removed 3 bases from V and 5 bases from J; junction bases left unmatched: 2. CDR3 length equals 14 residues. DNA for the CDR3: TGTGCCAGCAGTTTGGGGACAGGGCATCAGCCCCAGCATTTT. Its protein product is CASSLGTGHQPQHF.

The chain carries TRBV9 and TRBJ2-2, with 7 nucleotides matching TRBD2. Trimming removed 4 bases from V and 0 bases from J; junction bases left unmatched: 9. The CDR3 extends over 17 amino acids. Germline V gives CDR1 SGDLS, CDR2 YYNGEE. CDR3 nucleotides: TGTGCCAGCAGCCCCTCCTTCGCGGGAGCGAACACCGGGGAGCTGTTTTTT. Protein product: CASSPSFAGANTGELFF.

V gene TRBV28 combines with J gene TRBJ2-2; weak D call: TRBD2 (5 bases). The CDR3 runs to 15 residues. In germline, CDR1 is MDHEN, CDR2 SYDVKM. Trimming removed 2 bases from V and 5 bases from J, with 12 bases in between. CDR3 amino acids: CASSLRGLPTGELFF. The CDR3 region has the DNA TGTGCCAGCAGTTTACGCGGACTGCCTACCGGGGAGCTGTTTTTT.

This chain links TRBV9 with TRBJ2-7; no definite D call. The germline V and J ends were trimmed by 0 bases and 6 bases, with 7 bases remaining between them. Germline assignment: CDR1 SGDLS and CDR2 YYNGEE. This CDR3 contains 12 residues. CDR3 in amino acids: CASSVGRGEQYF. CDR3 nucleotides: TGTGCCAGCAGCGTAGGGAGAGGCGAGCAGTACTTC.

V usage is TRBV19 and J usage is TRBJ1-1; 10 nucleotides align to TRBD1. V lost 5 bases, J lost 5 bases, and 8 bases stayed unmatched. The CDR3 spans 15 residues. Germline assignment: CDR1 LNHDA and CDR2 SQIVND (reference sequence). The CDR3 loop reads CASSVTGGMFTEAFF. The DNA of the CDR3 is TGTGCCAGTAGTGTGACAGGGGGCATGTTTACTGAAGCTTTCTTT. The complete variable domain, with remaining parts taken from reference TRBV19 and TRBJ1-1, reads DGGITQSPKYLFRKEGQNVTLSCEQNLNHDAMYWYRQDPGQGLRLIYYSQIVNDFQKGDIAEGYSVSREKKESFPLTVTSAQKNPTAFYLCASSVTGGMFTEAFFGQGTRLTVV.

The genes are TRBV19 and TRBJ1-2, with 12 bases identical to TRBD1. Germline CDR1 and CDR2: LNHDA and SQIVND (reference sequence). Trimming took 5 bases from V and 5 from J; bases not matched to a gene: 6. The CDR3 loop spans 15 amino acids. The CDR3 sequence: CASSLSGQGAYGYTF. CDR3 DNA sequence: TGTGCCAGTAGTTTGTCGGGACAGGGGGCTTATGGCTACACCTTC.

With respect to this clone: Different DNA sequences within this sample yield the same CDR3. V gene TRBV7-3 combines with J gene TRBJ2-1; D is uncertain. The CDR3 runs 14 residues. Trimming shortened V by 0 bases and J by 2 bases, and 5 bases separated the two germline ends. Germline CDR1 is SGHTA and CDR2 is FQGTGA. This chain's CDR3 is CASSLTGTYNEQFF. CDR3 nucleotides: TGTGCCAGCAGCTTAACGGGCACCTACAATGAGCAGTTCTTC.

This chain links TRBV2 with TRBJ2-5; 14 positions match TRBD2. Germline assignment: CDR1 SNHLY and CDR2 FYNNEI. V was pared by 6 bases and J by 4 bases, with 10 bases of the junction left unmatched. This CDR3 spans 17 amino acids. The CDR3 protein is CASRGGTSGRTGETQYF. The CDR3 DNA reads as TGTGCCAGCAGGGGGGGGACTAGCGGGAGAACGGGAGAGACCCAGTACTTC.

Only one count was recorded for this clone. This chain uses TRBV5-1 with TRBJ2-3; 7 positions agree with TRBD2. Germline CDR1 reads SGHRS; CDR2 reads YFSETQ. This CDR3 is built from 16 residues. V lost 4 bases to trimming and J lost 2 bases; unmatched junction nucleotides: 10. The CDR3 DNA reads TGCGCCAGCAGCCCCTTGCGGGGGACTGTCACAGATACGCAGTATTTT. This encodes CASSPLRGTVTDTQYF. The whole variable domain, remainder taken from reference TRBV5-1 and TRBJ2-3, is KAGVTQTPRYLIKTRGQQVTLSCSPISGHRSVSWYQQTPGQGLQFLFEYFSETQRNKGNFPGRFSGRQFSNSRSEMNVSTLELGDSALYLCASSPLRGTVTDTQYFGPGTRLTVL.

The DNA of the CDR3 is TGTGCCAGCAGCGTACGGACAGGGGTCGCTCACACCGGGGAGCTGTTTTTT. It codes for CASSVRTGVAHTGELFF. V gene TRBV9 combines with J gene TRBJ2-2; TRBD1 matches 9 bases. CDR3 size: 17 residues. V was clipped by 1 base and J by 3 bases; unmatched bases: 7. Germline values: CDR1 SGDLS, CDR2 YYNGEE.

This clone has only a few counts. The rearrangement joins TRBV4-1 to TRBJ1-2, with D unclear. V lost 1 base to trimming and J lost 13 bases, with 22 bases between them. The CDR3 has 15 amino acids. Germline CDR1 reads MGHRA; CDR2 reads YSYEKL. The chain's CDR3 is CASSQGRGDRRGRTF. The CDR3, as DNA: TGCGCCAGCAGCCAAGGAAGAGGAGACCGCCGCGGCCGCACCTTC.

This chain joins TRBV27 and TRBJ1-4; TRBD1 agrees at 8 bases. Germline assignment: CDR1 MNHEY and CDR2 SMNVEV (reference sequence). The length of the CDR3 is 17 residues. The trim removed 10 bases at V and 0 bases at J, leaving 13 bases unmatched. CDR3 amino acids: CATKRYRGGPTNEKLFF. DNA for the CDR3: TGTGCCACCAAACGATACAGGGGGGGCCCAACTAATGAAAAACTGTTTTTT.

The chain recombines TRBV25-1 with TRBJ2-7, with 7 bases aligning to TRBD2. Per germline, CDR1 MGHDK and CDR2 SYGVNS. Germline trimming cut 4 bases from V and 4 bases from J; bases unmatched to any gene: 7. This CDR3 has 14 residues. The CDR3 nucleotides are TGTGCCAGCAGTGGCCCCGGGACTAAGTACGAGCAGTACTTC. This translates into CASSGPGTKYEQYF.

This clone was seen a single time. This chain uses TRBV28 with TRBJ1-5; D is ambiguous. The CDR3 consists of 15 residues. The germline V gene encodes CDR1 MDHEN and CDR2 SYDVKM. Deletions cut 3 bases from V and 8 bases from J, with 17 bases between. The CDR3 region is CASSFVGNRREPQHF. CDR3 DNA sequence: TGTGCCAGCAGTTTTGTAGGGAACCGGCGGGAGCCCCAGCATTTT.

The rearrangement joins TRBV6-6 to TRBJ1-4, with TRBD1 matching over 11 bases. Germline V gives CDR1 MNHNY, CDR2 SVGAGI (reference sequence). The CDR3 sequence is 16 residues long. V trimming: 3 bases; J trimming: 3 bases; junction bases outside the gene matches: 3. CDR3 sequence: CASSYGQGAANEKLFF. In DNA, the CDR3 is TGTGCCAGCAGTTATGGACAGGGGGCTGCTAATGAAAAACTGTTTTTT.

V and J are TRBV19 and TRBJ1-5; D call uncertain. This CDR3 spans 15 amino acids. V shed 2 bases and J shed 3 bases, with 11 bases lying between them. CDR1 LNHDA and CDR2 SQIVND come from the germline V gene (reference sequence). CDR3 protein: CASSITRFPNQPQHF. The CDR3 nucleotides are TGTGCCAGTAGTATAACCAGATTTCCCAATCAGCCCCAGCATTTT.

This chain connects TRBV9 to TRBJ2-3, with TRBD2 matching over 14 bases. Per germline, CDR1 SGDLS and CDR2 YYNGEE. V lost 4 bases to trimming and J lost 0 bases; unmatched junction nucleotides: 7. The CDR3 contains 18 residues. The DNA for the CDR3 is TGTGCCAGCAGCCCAGGGACTAGCGGGAGTGGTAGCACAGATACGCAGTATTTT. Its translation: CASSPGTSGSGSTDTQYF.

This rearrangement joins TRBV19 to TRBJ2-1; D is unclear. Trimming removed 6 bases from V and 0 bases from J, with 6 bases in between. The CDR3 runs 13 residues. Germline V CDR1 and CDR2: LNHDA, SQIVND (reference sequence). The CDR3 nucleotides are TGTGCCAGTAGCCCGAGCTCCTACAATGAGCAGTTCTTC. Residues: CASSPSSYNEQFF.

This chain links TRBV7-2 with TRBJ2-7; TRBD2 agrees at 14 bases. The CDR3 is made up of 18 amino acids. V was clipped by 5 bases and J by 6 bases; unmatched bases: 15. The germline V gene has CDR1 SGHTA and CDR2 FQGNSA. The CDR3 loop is CASSTWTSGRIRISEQYF. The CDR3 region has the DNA TGTGCCAGCAGCACCTGGACTAGCGGGAGGATTAGAATTAGCGAGCAGTACTTC.

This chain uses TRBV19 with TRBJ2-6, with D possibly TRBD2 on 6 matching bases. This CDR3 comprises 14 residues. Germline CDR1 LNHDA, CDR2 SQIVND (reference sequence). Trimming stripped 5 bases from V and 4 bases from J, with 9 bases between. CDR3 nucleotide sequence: TGTGCCAGTAGTTCGGGGGTCGGGGCCAACGTCCTGACTTTC. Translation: CASSSGVGANVLTF.

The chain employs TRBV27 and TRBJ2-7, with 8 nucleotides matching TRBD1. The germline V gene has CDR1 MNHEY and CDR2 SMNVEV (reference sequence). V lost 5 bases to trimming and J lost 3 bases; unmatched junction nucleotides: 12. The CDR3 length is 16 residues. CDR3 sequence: CASSTYSPGQDYEQYF. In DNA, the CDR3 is TGTGCCAGCAGTACATACTCACCGGGACAGGACTACGAGCAGTACTTC.

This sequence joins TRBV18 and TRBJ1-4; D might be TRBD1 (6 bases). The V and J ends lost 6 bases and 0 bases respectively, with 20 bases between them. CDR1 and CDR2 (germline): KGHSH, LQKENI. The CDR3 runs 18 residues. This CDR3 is CASSQKQIAGATNEKLFF. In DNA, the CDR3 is TGTGCCAGCTCGCAAAAACAGATAGCAGGGGCAACTAATGAAAAACTGTTTTTT. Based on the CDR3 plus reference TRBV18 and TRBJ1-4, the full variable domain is NAGVMQNPRHLVRRRGQEARLRCSPMKGHSHVYWYRQLPEEGLKFMVYLQKENIIDESGMPKERFSAEFPKEGPSILRIQQVVRGDSAAYFCASSQKQIAGATNEKLFFGSGTQLSVL.

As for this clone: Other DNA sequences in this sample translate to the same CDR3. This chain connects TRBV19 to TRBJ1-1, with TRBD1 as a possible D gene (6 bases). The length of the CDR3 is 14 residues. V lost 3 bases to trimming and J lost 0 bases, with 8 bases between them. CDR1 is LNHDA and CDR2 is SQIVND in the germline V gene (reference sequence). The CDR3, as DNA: TGTGCCAGTAGTATTAGGGACATGAACACTGAAGCTTTCTTT. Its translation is CASSIRDMNTEAFF.